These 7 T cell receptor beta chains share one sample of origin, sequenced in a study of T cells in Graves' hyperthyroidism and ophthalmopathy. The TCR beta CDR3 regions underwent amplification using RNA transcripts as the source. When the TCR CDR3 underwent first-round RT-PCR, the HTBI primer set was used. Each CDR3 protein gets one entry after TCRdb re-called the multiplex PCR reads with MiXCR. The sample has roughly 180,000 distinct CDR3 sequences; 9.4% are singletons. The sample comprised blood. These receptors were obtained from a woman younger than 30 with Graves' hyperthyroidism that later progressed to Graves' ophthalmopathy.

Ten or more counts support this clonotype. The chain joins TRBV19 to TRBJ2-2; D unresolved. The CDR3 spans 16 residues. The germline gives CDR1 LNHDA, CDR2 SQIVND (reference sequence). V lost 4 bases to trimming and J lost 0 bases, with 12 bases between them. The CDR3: CASSKVTLANTGELFF. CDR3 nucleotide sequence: TGTGCCAGTAGTAAAGTTACCCTAGCGAACACCGGGGAGCTGTTTTTT.

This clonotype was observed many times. The DNA of the CDR3 is TGTGCCAGCAGTTTAGGGCAGGGGGTCTCTGGGGCCAACGTCCTGACTTTC. It encodes CASSLGQGVSGANVLTF. The chain links TRBV12-3 or TRBV12-4 to TRBJ2-6; 7 nucleotides match TRBD1. There are 17 residues in the CDR3. The V and J ends lost 1 base and 0 bases, in that order; junction bases with no gene match: 3.

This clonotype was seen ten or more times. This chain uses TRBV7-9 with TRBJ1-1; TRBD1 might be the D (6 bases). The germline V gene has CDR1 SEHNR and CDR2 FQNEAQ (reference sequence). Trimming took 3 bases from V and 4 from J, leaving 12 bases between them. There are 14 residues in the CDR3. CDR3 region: CASSLRQARTEAFF. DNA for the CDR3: TGTGCCAGCAGCTTGAGACAGGCTCGCACTGAAGCTTTCTTT.

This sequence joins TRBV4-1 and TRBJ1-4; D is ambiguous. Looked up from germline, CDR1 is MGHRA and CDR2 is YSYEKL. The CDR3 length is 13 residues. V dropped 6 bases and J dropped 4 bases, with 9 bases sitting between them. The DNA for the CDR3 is TGCGCCAGCAGACGGGCATATAATGAAAAACTGTTTTTT. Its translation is CASRRAYNEKLFF.

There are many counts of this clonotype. CDR3 sequence reads: CASSLGATNEKLFF. CDR3 nucleotide sequence: TGTGCCAGCAGCTTAGGTGCAACTAATGAAAAACTGTTTTTT. The chain carries TRBV7-9 and TRBJ1-4; D remains ambiguous. Germline V gene lookup returns CDR1 SEHNR and CDR2 FQNEAQ (reference sequence). V lost 1 base to trimming and J lost 0 bases, with 3 bases between them. This CDR3 contains 14 residues.

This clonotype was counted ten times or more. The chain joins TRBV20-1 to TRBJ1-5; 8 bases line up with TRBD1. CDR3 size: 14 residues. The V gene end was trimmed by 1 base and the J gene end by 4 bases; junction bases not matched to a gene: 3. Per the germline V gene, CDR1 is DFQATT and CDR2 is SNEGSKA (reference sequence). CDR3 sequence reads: CSARVQGVNQPQHF. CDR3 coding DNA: TGCAGTGCTAGAGTACAGGGGGTTAATCAGCCCCAGCATTTT.

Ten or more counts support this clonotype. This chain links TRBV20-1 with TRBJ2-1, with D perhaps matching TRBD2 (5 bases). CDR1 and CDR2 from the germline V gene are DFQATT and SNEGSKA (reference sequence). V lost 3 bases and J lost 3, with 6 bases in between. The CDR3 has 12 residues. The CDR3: CSASGVYNEQFF. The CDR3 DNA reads TGCAGTGCTAGCGGGGTCTACAATGAGCAGTTCTTC.